Given below is one T cell receptor (beta chain) in context. This clone's antigen is unknown. Qualities for individual bases were not recorded, and no much larger clone is one base off. The data belong to a study of circulating and synovial CD4+ cells in juvenile arthritis (dated by TCRdb to the mid-2010s). In the study overall: TCRbeta CDR3 repertoires of circulating HLA-DR+ CD4 T cells, bulk blood CD4 T cells and synovial CD4 T cells were compared within each patient. The goal of repertoire sequencing was to confirm that a circulating synovial-like CD4 T cell subset was enriched in synovial clonotypes. General conclusions and limits of the study: Circulating pathogenic-like lymphocytes clustered together with synovial T cells, and compared with bulk blood, the circulating pathogenic-like lymphocytes shared a substantially higher fraction of CDR3 sequences with synovium. The difference between circulating pathogenic-like lymphocytes and bulk blood T cells was not detected by traditional Vbeta family usage analysis. Because T cell genome counts differed by at least an order of magnitude between CPL and bulk blood CD4 samples, sample-size effects were addressed. Lower diversity was observed in synovial and circulating pathogenic-like lymphocyte repertoires than in bulk blood CD4 repertoires, and some CPL samples were found to be as oligoclonal as synovium. Because overlap with synovium was found to increase with sequencing depth, the full repertoire overlap was likely underestimated by the measured shared-clonotype fractions.

The sequenced samples came from patients who had active juvenile idiopathic arthritis. Right after thawing, the cells went straight into sorting, and Live/Dead Fixable Near-IR Stain was used to exclude dead cells. The library was built by means of the immunoSEQ multiplex PCR assay. TCRbeta CDR3 sequencing was performed as a commercial service by an external provider. The authors' analysis ran thus. The analyses used productive nucleotide sequences together with amino acid sequences obtained by in silico translation. Diversity was measured as Renyi entropy over a range of alpha values, and the median of 200 repeated subsamples was taken to equalise sample size. For clustering, the distance between each pair of repertoires was computed as one minus the Chao-modified Jaccard index, which corrected for under-sampling. Frequency-weighted overlap with synovial clonotypes was computed over 200 sample sizes, 200 draws without replacement each, and reported at the smaller sample's size. This immuneACCESS table, as held by TCRdb, lists in-frame sequences with V and J called but not all clones. Of the missing ones, under half trace to an unresolved V gene in checked studies; the others have no known cause. V and J calls and clone size follow that table, whereas D and trimming were derived from the DNA. The sample has tens of thousands of clones on record, roughly 93% of them singletons. The ten most abundant clones make up 2.5% to 3% of the sample.

V is reduced by 6 bases and J by 0 bases, leaving a spacing of 6 bases between them. Counted from cysteine to phenylalanine, this CDR3 has 12 amino acids. The only DNA kept is the CDR3, 36 bases in frame from the first base. CDR1 is given as SNHLY and CDR2 as FYNNEI, both from the germline V gene. The sample was CD4+ T cells from blood. The sequence is built from TRBV2 and TRBJ2-7, with no confident D gene call. The sequence was obtained from a human donor with juvenile idiopathic arthritis. The DNA is as follows: TGTGCCAGCAGCAAACTCTCCTACGAGCAGTACTTC. The translation is CASSKLSYEQYF.